This T cell receptor beta chain was obtained from a study of cytomegalovirus exposure and HLA in healthy donors. General study results and limits: Researchers counted over 150 TCR beta chains as cytomegalovirus-associated. A link between a missense DCLRE1C variant and TCR beta V- and J-gene trimming emerged from a later analysis.

PCR used 60 Vbeta primers and 13 Jbeta primers. The assay was immunoSEQ multiplex PCR, and TCRdb's table has in-frame clones only and misses some. The sample records around 150,000 clones, around 80% being singletons. In the case of this clone: Its antigen is unidentified.

This sequence was found in a man aged 30 to 39 in good health and CMV-seronegative. The source material was PBMCs.

As DNA, the CDR3 is TGTGCCAGCAGATTACAGGGGAAAAGCACAGATACGCAGTATTTT. Protein product: CASRLQGKSTDTQYF. The rearrangement joins TRBV6-6 to TRBJ2-3, with TRBD1 identical over 7 bases. V was pared by 6 bases and J by 0 bases, with 6 bases of the junction left unmatched. Germline CDR1 and CDR2: MNHNY and SVGAGI (reference sequence). The CDR3 consists of 15 residues.